The rows below give T cell receptor beta chains drawn from one sample of a study of cytomegalovirus exposure and HLA in healthy donors. Assay: immunoSEQ multiplex PCR; the TCRdb copy retains only in-frame clones and omits some. This table has roughly 120,000 clones, around four fifths appearing once. The material sequenced was PBMCs. These receptor sequences come from a woman in her thirties or forties in good health and CMV-seronegative. CDR3s include the opening cysteine and the closing phenylalanine or tryptophan. D genes are given only for firm matches. Clone size is given for some rows only: seen once, a few or many times, or a class if the clone is expanded.

NA	TRBJ1-5	TRBV28	NA	TGTGCCAGCACCGGGACACGCAATCAGCCCCAGCATTTT	CASTGTRNQPQHF
NA	TRBJ1-2	TRBV6-6	TRBD1	TGTGCCAGCAGTCCCGTAACAGGGGGAGGCTATGGCTACACCTTC	CASSPVTGGGYGYTF
NA	TRBJ1-2	TRBV5-1	NA	TGCGCCAGCAGCTTTGGGGGGGAAGACTATGGCTACACCTTC	CASSFGGEDYGYTF
few	TRBJ2-5	TRBV7-2	TRBD2	TGTGCCAGCAGCTCCGGGGGGGGACTACAAGAGACCCAGTACTTC	CASSSGGGLQETQYF
NA	TRBJ1-1	TRBV29-1	TRBD1	TGCAGCGTCGCAGGGACAGGGGGCACTGAAGCTTTCTTT	CSVAGTGGTEAFF
few	TRBJ1-1	TRBV6-4	NA	TGTGCCAGCAGTGACTCGAGCGAAAAGGGGATCACTGAAGCTTTCTTT	CASSDSSEKGITEAFF
once	TRBJ1-2	TRBV19	NA	TGTGCCAGTCACGGGGGGAACTATGGCTACACCTTC	CASHGGNYGYTF
NA	TRBJ1-5	TRBV7-2	TRBD1	TGTGCCAGCAGCCCATATGTCGGTACAGGGGACGGCCAGCCCCAGCATTTT	CASSPYVGTGDGQPQHF
NA	TRBJ2-1	TRBV27	NA	TGTGCCAGCAGCAAAAGGGGCGTTTACAATGAGCAGTTCTTC	CASSKRGVYNEQFF
NA	TRBJ1-6	TRBV30	NA	TGTGCCTGGAGCGACGACAGTTTTTCACCCCTCCACTTT	CAWSDDSFSPLHF
NA	TRBJ1-2	TRBV9	NA	TGTGCCAGCAGCGAGGATGGACAGAAGGAGAGTGGCTACACCTTC	CASSEDGQKESGYTF
few	TRBJ2-7	TRBV7-2	NA	TGTGCCAGCAGCCCCCGGACTGGACCAGAGAGGTACTTC	CASSPRTGPERYF
NA	TRBJ2-7	TRBV29-1	TRBD1	TGCAGCGTTGATGGGGACAGATCGAGTTCGTACGAGCAGTACTTC	CSVDGDRSSSYEQYF
few	TRBJ2-2	TRBV7-7	TRBD1	TGTGCTAGCAGCTTGGAGGACAGGGCGAGCACCGGGGAGCTGTTTTTT	CASSLEDRASTGELFF
NA	TRBJ1-3	TRBV18	TRBD1	TGTGCCAGCTCACGGGACAGGCGATCAGGAAACACCATATATTTT	CASSRDRRSGNTIYF
NA	TRBJ2-7	TRBV27	NA	TGTGCCAGCAGGAGGTCAGTCGGACTCGCGTCCTACGAGCAGTACTTC	CASRRSVGLASYEQYF
few	TRBJ2-7	TRBV5-4	TRBD2	TGTGCCAGCAGCCCTATAGCGGGGGGATCCTACGAGCAGTACTTC	CASSPIAGGSYEQYF
NA	TRBJ1-4	TRBV5-4	TRBD1	TGTGCCAGCAGCTTGAAATCTGGACAGGGGCATGAAAAACTGTTTTTT	CASSLKSGQGHEKLFF
few	TRBJ2-1	TRBV9	TRBD1	TGTGCCAGCAGCGTGGACCCGGGACAGGGGAAAAATGAGCAGTTCTTC	CASSVDPGQGKNEQFF
NA	TRBJ2-7	TRBV9	TRBD1	TGTGCCAGCAGCCCAAGGACAGGAACAAACGAGCAGTACTTC	CASSPRTGTNEQYF
NA	TRBJ2-1	TRBV28	TRBD2	TGTGCCAGCAGTTTGGGGGCTAGCGGGAGGAATGAGCAGTTCTTC	CASSLGASGRNEQFF
few	TRBJ1-2	TRBV28	TRBD1	TGTGCCAGCGGACAGGGAGTTGGCTATGGCTACACCTTC	CASGQGVGYGYTF
few	TRBJ2-4	TRBV5-8	TRBD2	TGTGCCAGCAGCTGGGACCGGGGGGGCAACATTCAGTACTTC	CASSWDRGGNIQYF
NA	TRBJ2-2	TRBV29-1	NA	TGCAGCGTCCGGAGGGGGGGCACCGGGGAGCTGTTTTTT	CSVRRGGTGELFF
NA	TRBJ2-1	TRBV11-3	TRBD2	TGTGCCAGCAGCTTACCTGGGCGGGAGAATGAGCAGTTCTTC	CASSLPGRENEQFF
NA	TRBJ2-2	TRBV4-2	TRBD1	TGTGCCAGCAGCCCCCAGGGGGACACCGGGGAGCTGTTTTTT	CASSPQGDTGELFF
NA	TRBJ1-4	TRBV5-6	TRBD1	TGTGCCAGCAGCCCCATCCCGGGACAGAACAACAGCATGGATGAAAAACTGTTTTTT	CASSPIPGQNNSMDEKLFF
NA	TRBJ2-5	TRBV18	NA	TGTGCCAGCTCACCACGGGGCAGGGAAGTCAGGGAGACCCAGTACTTC	CASSPRGREVRETQYF
few	TRBJ1-1	TRBV11-1	NA	TGTGCCAGCAGCTTCTCGGGTTCTGAAGCTTTCTTT	CASSFSGSEAFF
NA	TRBJ2-5	TRBV19	NA	TGTGCCAGTAGTATTCGAGGTTTGGAGACCCAGTACTTC	CASSIRGLETQYF
once	TRBJ2-5	TRBV7-9	NA	TGTGCCAGCAGCCCACCAGGGGGGACGGAGGGAGAGACCCAGTACTTC	CASSPPGGTEGETQYF
NA	TRBJ2-7	TRBV5-5	TRBD1	TGTGCCAGCAGCTTGGGGGACAGGGGCCGTTACGAGCAGTACTTC	CASSLGDRGRYEQYF
NA	TRBJ1-5	TRBV28	NA	TGTGCCACGAGTGGAGGGATTCAGCCCCAGCATTTT	CATSGGIQPQHF
few	TRBJ1-6	TRBV2	NA	TGTGCCAGCAGTGATCAGGGATATAATTCACCCCTCCACTTT	CASSDQGYNSPLHF
few	TRBJ2-7	TRBV7-2	TRBD2	TGTGCCAGCAGCTCCCTAGCGGCTTCCTACGAGCAGTACTTC	CASSSLAASYEQYF
few	TRBJ1-1	TRBV28	NA	TGTGCCAGCATTCTACCAGGGGTTCTCACTGAAGCTTTCTTT	CASILPGVLTEAFF
few	TRBJ2-1	TRBV7-3	NA	TGTGCCAGCAGCTTTGACCGGGGGACCTACAATGAGCAGTTCTTC	CASSFDRGTYNEQFF
NA	TRBJ2-2	TRBV5-1	TRBD2	TGCGCCAGCAGTGGGACTAGTGGAAATCCCGGGGAGCTGTTTTTT	CASSGTSGNPGELFF
few	TRBJ2-7	TRBV5-6	TRBD1	TGTGCCAGCAGCACAGGGGGCCCTTCCTACGAGCAGTACTTC	CASSTGGPSYEQYF
NA	TRBJ2-5	TRBV5-1	TRBD2	TGCGCCAGCAGCTTGGTTCTAGCGGGGGGCCAAGAGACCCAGTACTTC	CASSLVLAGGQETQYF
few	TRBJ2-5	TRBV6-6	TRBD1	TGTGCCAGCAGGAGCGGGACAGGGGTGATGGAGACCCAGTACTTC	CASRSGTGVMETQYF
NA	TRBJ2-5	TRBV7-7	TRBD2	TGTGCCAGCAGCTCCCTTGGGAGCGGGGGGGCGAAGACCCAGTACTTC	CASSSLGSGGAKTQYF
NA	TRBJ2-7	TRBV4-3	TRBD1	TGCGCCAGCAGCCGCCAGACAGGGGCACACGAGCAGTACTTC	CASSRQTGAHEQYF
once	TRBJ2-7	TRBV2	NA	TGTGCCAGCACCCGTTCCTACGAGCAGTACTTC	CASTRSYEQYF
NA	TRBJ1-1	TRBV2	NA	TGTGCCAGCAGTGCGGACAAAGTGATGAACACTGAAGCTTTCTTT	CASSADKVMNTEAFF
once	TRBJ1-2	TRBV7-2	NA	TGTGCCAGCAGCTTAGGCGGGACCAACGGGGGCTACACCTTC	CASSLGGTNGGYTF
NA	TRBJ1-1	TRBV5-4	NA	TGTGCCAGCAGCCGACAGACTCACACTGAAGCTTTCTTT	CASSRQTHTEAFF
NA	TRBJ1-1	TRBV6-4	NA	TGTGCCAGCAGGGAAGAGGACAGAACTTACACTGAAGCTTTCTTT	CASREEDRTYTEAFF
NA	TRBJ1-5	TRBV28	NA	TGTGCCAGCAGTTCCGGACATAATCAGCCCCAGCATTTT	CASSSGHNQPQHF
NA	TRBJ2-1	TRBV19	NA	TGTGCCAGTAGTATGGACTGGGGTGGGGATGAGCAGTTCTTC	CASSMDWGGDEQFF
NA	TRBJ2-1	TRBV30	TRBD2	TGTGCCTGGATCAACCACCCTGGACTAGCGAGCTCCTACAATGAGCAGTTCTTC	CAWINHPGLASSYNEQFF
NA	TRBJ1-2	TRBV9	NA	TGTGCCAGCAGCGAAACGCCGGGGGATGGGTATGGCTACACCTTC	CASSETPGDGYGYTF